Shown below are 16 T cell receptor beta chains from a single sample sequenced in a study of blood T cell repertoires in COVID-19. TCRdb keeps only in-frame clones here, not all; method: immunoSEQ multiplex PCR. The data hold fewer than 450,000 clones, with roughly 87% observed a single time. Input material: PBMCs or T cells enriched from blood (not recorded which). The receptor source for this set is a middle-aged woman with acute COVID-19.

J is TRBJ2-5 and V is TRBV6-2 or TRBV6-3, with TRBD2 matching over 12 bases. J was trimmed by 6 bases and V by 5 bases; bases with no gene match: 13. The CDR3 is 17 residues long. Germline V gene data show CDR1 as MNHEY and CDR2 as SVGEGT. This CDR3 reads CASSRGLAGGPGKTQYF. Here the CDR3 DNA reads TGTGCCAGCAGTAGAGGTCTAGCGGGGGGGCCCGGGAAGACCCAGTACTTC.

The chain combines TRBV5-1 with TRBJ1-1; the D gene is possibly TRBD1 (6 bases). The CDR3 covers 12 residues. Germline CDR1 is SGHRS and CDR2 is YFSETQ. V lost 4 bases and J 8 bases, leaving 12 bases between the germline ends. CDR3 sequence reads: CASSVDGTEAFF. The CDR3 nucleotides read TGCGCCAGCAGCGTGGACGGGACAGAAGCTTTCTTT.

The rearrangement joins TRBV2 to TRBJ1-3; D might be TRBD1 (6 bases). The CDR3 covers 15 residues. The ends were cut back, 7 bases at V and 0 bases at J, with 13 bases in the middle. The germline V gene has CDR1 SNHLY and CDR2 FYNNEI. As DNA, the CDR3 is TGTGCCAGCATAAGGACAGCCTACTCTGGAAACACCATATATTTT. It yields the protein CASIRTAYSGNTIYF.

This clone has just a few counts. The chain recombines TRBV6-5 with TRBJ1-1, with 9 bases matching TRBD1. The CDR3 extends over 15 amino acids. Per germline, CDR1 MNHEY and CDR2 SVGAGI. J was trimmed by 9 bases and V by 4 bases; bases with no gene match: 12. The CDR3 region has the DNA TGTGCCAGCAGTTCTCCCTCGGGACAGGGAGGAAAAGCTTTCTTT. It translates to CASSSPSGQGGKAFF.

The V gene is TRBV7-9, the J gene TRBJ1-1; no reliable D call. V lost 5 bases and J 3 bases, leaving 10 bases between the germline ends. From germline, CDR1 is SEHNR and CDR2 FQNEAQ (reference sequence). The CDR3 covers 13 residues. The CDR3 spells CASSIRKHTEAFF. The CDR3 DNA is TGTGCCAGCAGCATTCGAAAGCACACTGAAGCTTTCTTT.

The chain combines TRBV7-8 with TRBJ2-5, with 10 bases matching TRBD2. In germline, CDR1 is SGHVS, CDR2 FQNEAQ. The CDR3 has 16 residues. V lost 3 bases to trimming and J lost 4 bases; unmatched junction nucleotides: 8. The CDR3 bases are TGTGCCAGCAGCTTTGCCAGCGGGGGGGCCTCAGAGACCCAGTACTTC. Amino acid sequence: CASSFASGGASETQYF.

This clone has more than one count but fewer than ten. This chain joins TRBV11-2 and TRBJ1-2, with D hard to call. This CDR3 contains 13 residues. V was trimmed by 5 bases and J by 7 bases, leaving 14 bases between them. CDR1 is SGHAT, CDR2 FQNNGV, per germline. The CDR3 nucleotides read TGTGCCAGCAGCCGTTCGTCGGGGTCTGGCTACACCTTC. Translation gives CASSRSSGSGYTF. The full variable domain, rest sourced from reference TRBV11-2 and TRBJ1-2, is EAGVAQSPRYKIIEKRQSVAFWCNPISGHATLYWYQQILGQGPKLLIQFQNNGVVDDSQLPKDRFSAERLKGVDSTLKIQPAKLEDSAVYLCASSRSSGSGYTFGSGTRLTVV.

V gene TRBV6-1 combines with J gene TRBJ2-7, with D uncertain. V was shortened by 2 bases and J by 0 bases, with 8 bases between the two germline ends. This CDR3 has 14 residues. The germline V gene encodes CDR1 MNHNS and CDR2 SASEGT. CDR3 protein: CASSEQASSYEQYF. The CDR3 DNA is TGTGCCAGCAGTGAACAGGCGAGCTCCTACGAGCAGTACTTC.

CDR3 protein: CASSLGTGPNEKLFF. The CDR3 DNA reads TGTGCCAGCAGCTTAGGGACAGGCCCTAATGAAAAACTGTTTTTT. This chain links TRBV7-8 with TRBJ1-4, with 7 bases fitting TRBD1. The germline CDR1 and CDR2 sequences are SGHVS and FQNEAQ. V shed 1 base, J shed 3 bases, and the junction held 2 bases outside the gene matches. The CDR3 is made up of 15 amino acids.

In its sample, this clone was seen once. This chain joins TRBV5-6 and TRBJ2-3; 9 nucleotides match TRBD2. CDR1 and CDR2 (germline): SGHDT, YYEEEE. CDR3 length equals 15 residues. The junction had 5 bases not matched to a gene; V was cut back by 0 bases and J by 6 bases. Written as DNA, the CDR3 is TGTGCCAGCAGCTTGGAGGGGACTAGCTGGGATACGCAGTATTTT. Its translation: CASSLEGTSWDTQYF.

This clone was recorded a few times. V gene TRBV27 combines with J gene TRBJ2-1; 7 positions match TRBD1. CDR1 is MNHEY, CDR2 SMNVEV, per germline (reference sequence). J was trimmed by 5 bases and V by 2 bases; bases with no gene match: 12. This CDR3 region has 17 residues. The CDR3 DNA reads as TGTGCCAGCAGTTTAGAGTGGCGCGACAGGGTGAACAATGAGCAGTTCTTC. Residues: CASSLEWRDRVNNEQFF.

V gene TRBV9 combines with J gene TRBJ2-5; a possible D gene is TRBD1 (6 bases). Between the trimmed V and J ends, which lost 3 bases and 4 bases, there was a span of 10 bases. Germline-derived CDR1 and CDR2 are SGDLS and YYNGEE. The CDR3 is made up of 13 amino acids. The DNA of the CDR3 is TGTGCCAGCAGCGGTACAGGGTTAGAGACCCAGTACTTC. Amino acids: CASSGTGLETQYF.

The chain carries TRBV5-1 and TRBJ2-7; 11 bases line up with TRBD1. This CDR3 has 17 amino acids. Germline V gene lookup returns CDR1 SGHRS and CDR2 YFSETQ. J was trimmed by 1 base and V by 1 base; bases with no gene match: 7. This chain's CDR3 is CASSLTLGTGGSYEQYF. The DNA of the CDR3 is TGCGCCAGCAGCTTGACTCTCGGGACAGGGGGATCCTACGAGCAGTACTTC.

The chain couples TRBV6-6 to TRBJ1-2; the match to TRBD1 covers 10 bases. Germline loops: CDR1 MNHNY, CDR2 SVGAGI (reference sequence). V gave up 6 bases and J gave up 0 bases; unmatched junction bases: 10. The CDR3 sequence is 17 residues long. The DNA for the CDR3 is TGTGCCAGCAGCCGAATGACAGGGGGCGCATCTAACTATGGCTACACCTTC. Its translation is CASSRMTGGASNYGYTF.

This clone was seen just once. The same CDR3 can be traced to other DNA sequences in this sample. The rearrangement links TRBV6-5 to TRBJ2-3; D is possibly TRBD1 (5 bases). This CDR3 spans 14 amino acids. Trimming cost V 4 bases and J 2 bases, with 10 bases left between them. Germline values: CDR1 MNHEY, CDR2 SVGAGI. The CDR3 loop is CASSLQVYTDTQYF. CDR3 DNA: TGTGCCAGCAGTTTACAGGTTTACACAGATACGCAGTATTTT.

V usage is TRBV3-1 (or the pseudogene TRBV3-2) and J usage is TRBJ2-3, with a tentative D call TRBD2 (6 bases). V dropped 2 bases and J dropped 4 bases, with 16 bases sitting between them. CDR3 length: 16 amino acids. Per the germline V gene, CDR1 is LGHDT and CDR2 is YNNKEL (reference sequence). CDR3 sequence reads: CASSQWGGDGADTQYF. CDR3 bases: TGTGCCAGCAGCCAATGGGGCGGGGATGGCGCAGATACGCAGTATTTT.